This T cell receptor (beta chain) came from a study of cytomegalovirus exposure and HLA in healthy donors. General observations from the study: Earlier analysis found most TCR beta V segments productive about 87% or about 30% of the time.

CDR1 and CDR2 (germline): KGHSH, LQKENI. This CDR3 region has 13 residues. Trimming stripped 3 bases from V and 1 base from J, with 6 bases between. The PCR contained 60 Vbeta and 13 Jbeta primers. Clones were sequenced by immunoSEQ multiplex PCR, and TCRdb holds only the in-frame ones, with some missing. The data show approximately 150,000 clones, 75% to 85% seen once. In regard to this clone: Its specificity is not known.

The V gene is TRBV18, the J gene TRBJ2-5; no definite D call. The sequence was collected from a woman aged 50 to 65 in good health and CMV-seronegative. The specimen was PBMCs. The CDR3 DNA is TGTGCCAGCTCACCTCAAATCCAAGAGACCCAGTACTTC. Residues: CASSPQIQETQYF.